The 28 T cell receptor beta chains presented below share a single source sample, sequenced in a study of response to subunit inactivated influenza vaccine. TCRdb re-analysed the RT-PCR reads in MiXCR, keeping a single row per CDR3 protein. The data contain a few hundred thousand distinct CDR3 sequences, approximately 23% of them singletons. The input for sequencing was PBMCs from blood, taken 21 months after vaccination. These receptor sequences come from a man between 45 and 75 years old who received an inactivated influenza vaccine.

The rearrangement uses TRBV12-3 or TRBV12-4 and TRBJ2-7, with TRBD1 matching over 8 bases. CDR3 length equals 16 residues. J was trimmed by 2 bases and V by 5 bases; bases with no gene match: 11. CDR3 sequence: CASSPSSGQETYEQYF. For the CDR3, the DNA is TGTGCCAGCAGTCCCTCGTCGGGACAGGAGACCTACGAGCAGTACTTC.

The rearrangement joins TRBV20-1 to TRBJ2-7; either TRBD1 or TRBD2 may supply D (6 bases each). The CDR3 runs 14 residues. Trimming left V 6 bases short and J 4 bases short, with 19 bases between. Germline assignment: CDR1 DFQATT and CDR2 SNEGSKA (reference sequence). The CDR3 nucleotides read TGCAGTGCAGAAGATCAAGGGGGGTTGTACGAGCAGTACTTC. This gives the protein CSAEDQGGLYEQYF.

The rearrangement uses TRBV5-1 and TRBJ2-1; possibly TRBD2 for D (6 bases). Trimming took 0 bases from V and 3 from J, leaving 10 bases between them. There are 15 residues in the CDR3. Germline V gives CDR1 SGHRS, CDR2 YFSETQ. CDR3 sequence: CASSLDGGDYNEQFF. The CDR3 DNA reads TGCGCCAGCAGCTTGGATGGAGGGGACTACAATGAGCAGTTCTTC.

This clonotype was seen a few times. The chain employs TRBV2 and TRBJ2-2; D is unresolved. Germline-derived CDR1 and CDR2 are SNHLY and FYNNEI. CDR3 size: 13 residues. V lost 9 bases and J lost 5, with 13 bases in between. The CDR3 coding sequence is TGTGCCAGTAGACTGACTCCAACCGGGGAGCTGTTTTTT. Its translation is CASRLTPTGELFF.

The V call is TRBV15, the J call TRBJ2-5; D call uncertain. V gave up 8 bases and J gave up 0 bases, with 16 bases separating them. This CDR3 is 15 amino acids long. The germline V gene has CDR1 LNHNV and CDR2 YYDKDF (reference sequence). In nucleotides, the CDR3 is TGTGCCACCTCCCTGGTACCACTGTACCAAGAGACCCAGTACTTC. It is translated as CATSLVPLYQETQYF.

The V call is TRBV20-1, the J call TRBJ1-6; D gene ambiguous. With 6 bases removed from V and 9 bases from J, the gap between germline ends came to 15 bases. The CDR3 covers 13 residues. The germline CDR1 and CDR2 sequences are DFQATT and SNEGSKA (reference sequence). In DNA, the CDR3 is TGCAGTGCCACCCCCGGGATTGTTTCACCCCTCCACTTT. Translation: CSATPGIVSPLHF.

This chain uses TRBV6-5 with TRBJ1-6; maybe TRBD1 (6 bases). V gave up 0 bases and J gave up 14 bases, with 20 bases separating them. This CDR3 is built from 16 residues. Germline V gene sequence: CDR1 MNHEY, CDR2 SVGAGI. Written as DNA, the CDR3 is TGTGCCAGCAGTTACTCGAAAGGGGGAGGGAAGGAGACCCTCCACTTT. Translated: CASSYSKGGGKETLHF.

This clonotype was seen a handful of times. The V gene is TRBV2, the J gene TRBJ1-2; perhaps TRBD1 as D (5 bases). V was shortened by 2 bases and J by 7 bases, with 14 bases between the two germline ends. Germline V gene data show CDR1 as SNHLY and CDR2 as FYNNEI. This CDR3 comprises 14 residues. CDR3 in DNA: TGTGCCAGCAGTGAAATAAAGAGGGGTTCTGGCTACACCTTC. This gives the protein CASSEIKRGSGYTF.

In its sample, this clonotype was seen many times. The chain carries TRBV3-1 and TRBJ1-2, with 12 nucleotides matching TRBD1. Looked up from germline, CDR1 is LGHDT and CDR2 is YNNKEL (reference sequence). The junction had 9 bases not matched to a gene; V was cut back by 2 bases and J by 5 bases. CDR3 length: 17 residues. CDR3 amino acids: CASSQRDRGREGYGYTF. CDR3 DNA: TGTGCCAGCAGCCAACGGGACAGGGGGCGTGAAGGGTATGGCTACACCTTC.

This clonotype has more than one count but fewer than ten. J is TRBJ1-5 and V is TRBV15, with D maybe TRBD1 (6 bases). Germline CDR1 reads LNHNV; CDR2 reads YYDKDF (reference sequence). V was cut by 0 bases and J by 2 bases, with 14 bases left in between. The CDR3 sequence is 17 residues long. The CDR3 region is CATSRDFAGVGNQPQHF. The DNA for the CDR3 is TGTGCCACCAGCAGAGATTTTGCAGGGGTGGGCAATCAGCCCCAGCATTTT.

This clonotype was observed a handful of times. The V gene is TRBV7-2, the J gene TRBJ1-2, with 9 bases lining up with TRBD1. CDR1 is SGHTA and CDR2 is FQGNSA in the germline V gene. After removal of 1 base from V and 4 bases from J, the junction contained 7 bases not matched to a gene. CDR3 size: 16 residues. As DNA, the CDR3 is TGTGCCAGCAGCTTAGGGGCCACAGGGGGCAGCTATGGCTACACCTTC. Translation gives CASSLGATGGSYGYTF.

This clonotype was seen ten or more times. The CDR3 DNA reads TGTGCCAGCAGATCGCCTGGAAACACCATATATTTT. Its protein product is CASRSPGNTIYF. The genes are TRBV12-3 or TRBV12-4 and TRBJ1-3; D gene uncertain. The V and J ends lost 6 bases and 2 bases respectively, with 5 bases between them. This CDR3 is 12 amino acids long.

The chain has TRBV5-1 and TRBJ2-1; D call uncertain. Germline assignment: CDR1 SGHRS and CDR2 YFSETQ. Trimming took 4 bases from V and 8 from J, leaving 7 bases between them. This CDR3 has 11 amino acids. The CDR3 protein is CASSDKYEQFF. CDR3 nucleotide sequence: TGCGCCAGCAGCGACAAGTATGAGCAGTTCTTC.

The gene calls are TRBV5-1 and TRBJ1-2; no reliable D call. V lost 1 base, J lost 0 bases, and 10 bases lay in between. CDR1 SGHRS and CDR2 YFSETQ come from the germline V gene. This CDR3 has 15 residues. DNA for the CDR3: TGCGCCAGCAGCTTGAGCCGGTCATCTAACTATGGCTACACCTTC. This translates into CASSLSRSSNYGYTF.

The rearrangement uses TRBV12-3 or TRBV12-4 and TRBJ1-2; tentatively, D is TRBD1 (6 bases). The CDR3 has 15 residues. Trimming removed 6 bases from V and 2 bases from J, with 16 bases in between. The CDR3 nucleotides are TGTGCCAGCAGCTCCAGGACAGCCTCCAACTATGGCTACACCTTC. It translates to CASSSRTASNYGYTF.

The chain uses TRBV28 and TRBJ1-2; D call uncertain. This CDR3 region has 14 residues. V was trimmed by 2 bases and J by 8 bases, leaving 15 bases between them. Germline V lookup: CDR1 MDHEN, CDR2 SYDVKM. The CDR3 here is CASSLGAEMWGYTF. CDR3 coding DNA: TGTGCCAGCAGTTTAGGCGCAGAGATGTGGGGCTACACCTTC.

The V and J genes are TRBV7-9 and TRBJ2-1; D gene unclear. Germline values: CDR1 SEHNR, CDR2 FQNEAQ (reference sequence). Trimming removed 5 bases from V and 5 bases from J, with 13 bases in between. This CDR3 region has 14 residues. The CDR3, as DNA: TGTGCCAGCAGCCCCGTCCGGCGGAACAATGAGCAGTTCTTC. Its translation is CASSPVRRNNEQFF.

Details on this clonotype: The junction shows a germline mismatch at one end, possibly a read error. The gene calls are TRBV28 and TRBJ2-5, with D perhaps TRBD1 or TRBD2 (6 bases each). CDR3 length equals 13 residues. Germline-derived CDR1 and CDR2 are MDHEN and SYDVKM. The CDR3 reads CASSGGRGESQYF. The CDR3 coding sequence is TGTGCCAGCAGTGGGGGGCGCGGAGAGAGCCAGTACTTC.

The V call is TRBV7-9, the J call TRBJ2-7; TRBD2 is a possible D gene (5 bases). The CDR3 totals 15 residues. Deletions cut 3 bases from V and 1 base from J, with 13 bases between. Germline lookup yields CDR1 SEHNR and CDR2 FQNEAQ (reference sequence). Here the CDR3 DNA reads TGTGCCAGCAGCTTTAAAGGAGGAGCGTCCTACGAGCAGTACTTC. Residues: CASSFKGGASYEQYF. The full variable domain, rest sourced from reference TRBV7-9 and TRBJ2-7, is DTGVSQNPRHKITKRGQNVTFRCDPISEHNRLYWYRQTLGQGPEFLTYFQNEAQLEKSRLLSDRFSAERPKGSFSTLEIQRTEQGDSAMYLCASSFKGGASYEQYFGPGTRLTVT.

This clonotype was observed many times. This sequence joins TRBV29-1 and TRBJ1-2; no firm D call. CDR1 and CDR2 from the germline V gene are SQVTM and ANQGSEA. The CDR3 runs to 11 residues. The V and J ends lost 4 bases and 4 bases respectively, with 7 bases between them. For the CDR3, the DNA is TGCAGCGTTGCAGCCATCTATGGCTACACCTTC. As protein: CSVAAIYGYTF.

V is TRBV20-1 and J is TRBJ2-5, with TRBD2 matching over 9 bases. Germline-derived CDR1 and CDR2 are DFQATT and SNEGSKA (reference sequence). Trimming took 1 base from V and 4 from J; bases not matched to a gene: 7. The CDR3 runs to 15 residues. The CDR3 region is CSARGGTSSSETQYF. The CDR3 bases are TGCAGTGCTAGAGGGGGGACTAGCTCATCAGAGACCCAGTACTTC.

This chain joins TRBV20-1 and TRBJ2-2; D might be TRBD2 (5 bases). This CDR3 contains 14 residues. Germline V gene data show CDR1 as DFQATT and CDR2 as SNEGSKA (reference sequence). V gave up 6 bases and J gave up 0 bases, with 11 bases separating them. The chain's CDR3 is CSAPRGANTGELFF. As DNA, the CDR3 is TGCAGTGCCCCCCGGGGTGCGAACACCGGGGAGCTGTTTTTT.

This chain joins TRBV5-4 and TRBJ1-1; D is perhaps TRBD1 (6 bases). This CDR3 comprises 16 residues. Trimming shortened V by 4 bases and J by 0 bases, and 16 bases separated the two germline ends. The germline gives CDR1 SGHNT, CDR2 YYREEE (reference sequence). This chain's CDR3 is CASSPEDRLMNTEAFF. In nucleotides, the CDR3 is TGTGCCAGCAGCCCTGAGGACAGACTCATGAACACTGAAGCTTTCTTT. Looking up the rest from reference TRBV5-4 and TRBJ1-1 gives the full variable domain: ETGVTQSPTHLIKTRGQQVTLRCSSQSGHNTVSWYQQALGQGPQFIFQYYREEENGRGNFPPRFSGLQFPNYSSELNVNALELDDSALYLCASSPEDRLMNTEAFFGQGTRLTVV.

This clonotype was counted between two and nine times. The V call is TRBV20-1, the J call TRBJ1-2; no firm D call. The CDR3 runs 13 residues. Germline V lookup: CDR1 DFQATT, CDR2 SNEGSKA (reference sequence). Trimming shortened V by 0 bases and J by 4 bases, and 9 bases separated the two germline ends. The CDR3 reads CSARDRGLYGYTF. The DNA for the CDR3 is TGCAGTGCTAGAGATCGGGGTCTCTATGGCTACACCTTC.

J is TRBJ2-1 and V is TRBV12-3 or TRBV12-4; either TRBD1 or TRBD2 may supply D (5 bases each). Trimming took off 0 bases at V and 8 bases at J, with 11 bases between the two ends. This CDR3 contains 14 residues. Here the CDR3 DNA reads TGTGCCAGCAGTTTAGCGGGGGTTTCGGATGAGCAGTTCTTC. Its protein is CASSLAGVSDEQFF.

This clonotype was detected a few times. This sequence joins TRBV7-6 and TRBJ2-2, with 9 nucleotides matching TRBD2. Germline V CDR1 and CDR2: SGHVS, FNYEAQ. The CDR3 contains 19 residues. J lost 1 base, V lost 2 bases, and 11 bases had no gene match. CDR3 in DNA: TGTGCCAGCAGCTTAAGTCTAGCGGGGCGTCCCGGGAACACCGGGGAGCTGTTTTTT. Translation: CASSLSLAGRPGNTGELFF.

There are a few counts of this clonotype. This chain uses TRBV4-2 with TRBJ2-7, with 9 bases lining up with TRBD1. This CDR3 contains 14 residues. Germline CDR1 LGHNA, CDR2 YNFKEQ. The ends lost 3 bases at V and 7 bases at J; junction bases unmatched: 7. Here the CDR3 DNA reads TGTGCCAGCAGCCAGGGGACAGGGCCGAGGGAGCAGTACTTC. It is translated as CASSQGTGPREQYF.

This clonotype was recorded many times. The chain joins TRBV3-1 to TRBJ1-1; 9 bases line up with TRBD1. The CDR3 length is 15 residues. CDR1 is LGHDT and CDR2 is YNNKEL in the germline V gene (reference sequence). With V trimmed by 4 bases and J by 6 bases, 9 bases remained unmatched. CDR3 DNA: TGTGCCAGCAGCCTCACAGGGACAGGGAAGGCTGAAGCTTTCTTT. It encodes CASSLTGTGKAEAFF.